The sequence of this T cell receptor (beta chain) was determined in a study of cytomegalovirus exposure and HLA in healthy donors. Germline loops: CDR1 SGHTA, CDR2 FQGNSA. V lost 6 bases and J lost 4; bases outside the gene matches: 4. The CDR3 has 13 amino acids. The PCR was carried out with 60 Vbeta primers and 13 Jbeta primers. The method was immunoSEQ multiplex PCR; TCRdb's version includes in-frame clones alone and lacks a portion of them. The sample has around 150,000 clones; 88% are singletons. The sequence came from a woman aged 40 to 50 in good health and CMV-seronegative. The chain recombines TRBV7-2 with TRBJ1-2, with 8 bases fitting TRBD1. Sequencing was done on a sample of PBMCs. The CDR3 DNA is TGTGCCAGCAGGGTGACAGGGGCCTATGGCTACACCTTC. Translation gives CASRVTGAYGYTF.